The entry that follows covers one TCR beta chain sequence. Its antigen specificity is not known. One base away there is no much larger clone; base qualities are not given. The data originate from a study of shared clonotypes between healthy human individuals (dated by TCRdb to 2020 to 2021). Background on the whole study: A few men and a couple of women, aged 18 to 49 years, made up the cohort. Per donor, three plates each were used for CD4 naive and CD4 memory, two for CD8 naive, and one for CD8 memory. Blood TCR repertoires of roughly five healthy adults were deeply sequenced to estimate repertoire size and the extent of clonotype sharing between individuals. To increase sequencing depth and limit assay-specific biases, different laboratories used diverse techniques to prepare libraries and sequence TCR repertoires. Leukapheresis yielded between about 0.85 and 10 billion PBMCs per donor.

Using the deep immunoSEQ assay, TCR CDR3 regions were amplified from genomic DNA by multiplex PCR. Extracted genomic DNA from each cell subset was spread evenly across all wells of several immunoSEQ 96-well plates, with each plate serving as a replicate. For sorted subsets, each replicate PCR was loaded with about 200 ng genomic DNA, equivalent to 25,000 to 35,000 T cell genomes. Purified libraries were measured with a Qubit 3.0 fluorometer, size-checked on a Bioanalyzer 2100, and measured again with the KAPA Library Quantification kit. A separate single-read 150-cycle Illumina NextSeq 550 flow cell was used to sequence each immunoSEQ 96-well plate. On the authors' methods: Because the immunoSEQ output held only junctional sequences and lacked quality scores, the filtering could not match the filtering applied to full-length reads. To assign V/J genes and CDR3, sequences were annotated using PyIR, a Python wrapper for IgBLAST v1.9, with IMGT germline references. Reads were filtered out if the reads had weak V/J assignments (E-value above 1e-6), no CDR3, stop codons, out-of-frame junctions, or ambiguous translated residues. V3J clonotypes were defined by identical inferred V gene, J gene, and CDR3 amino acid sequence. Percentage overlap between repertoires was computed as shared unique clonotypes divided by the size of the smaller repertoire. Repertoire richness was assessed with RTK rarefaction, the Chao1 estimator, and Recon v2.1 estimates of unobserved clonotypes. Generation probabilities for all TCRbeta clonotypes obtained by the gDNA method from a few donors were computed using OLGA. Entries here come from immuneACCESS through TCRdb and include only in-frame sequences with V and J called. Some clones fail to appear in such tables; in the studies checked, an unresolved V gene covers under half of the shortfall, and the cause of the remainder is unknown. The DNA gave D and trimming, while V, J and clone size come from that table. This sample comprises more than 900,000 clones, approximately 80% of them detected only once. Of the sample, 0.6% to 0.7% is held by the ten largest clones.

What the study reported, not specific to this receptor: About 4.5% of naive CD4, 3.5% of naive CD8, approximately 2.2% of memory CD4, and over 0.35% of memory CD8 clonotypes were shared across several donors. Naive subsets generally had larger estimated clonotype richness than memory subsets. Compared with non-shared clonotypes, the clonotypes found in all four sorted-subset donors had higher generation probabilities. The genetic and exposure-history diversity represented was limited by the small number of donors. Incomplete sequencing was indicated by rarefaction of sorted-subset datasets, despite the large sequencing depth. Sampling was limited to blood, and TCR repertoires in tissue likely differ from TCR repertoires in blood. Pairwise subsampling indicated that sequencing depth was expected to affect the degree of clonotype sharing among donors.

Donors were healthy HIV-negative adults with no recently reported acute infections or vaccinations. Only Caucasian adults living in Nashville, Tennessee, USA were represented among the donors. CD4+ T cells were enriched through magnetic negative selection, after which naive cells were positively selected on CD45RA and the remaining negative fraction served as the memory subset. Blood was collected by leukapheresis, and PBMCs were isolated by Ficoll-Histopaque density gradient centrifugation and then cryopreserved in liquid nitrogen vapor phase. Purity and quantity of every magnetically sorted T cell population were checked by analytical flow cytometry. From each sorted fraction, genomic DNA was isolated and quantified by UV absorbance on a Nanodrop 2000c. From a lookup of the germline V gene (reference sequence), CDR1 and CDR2 are LNHNV and YYDKDF. Trimming costs V 5 bases and J 0 bases, and their ends lie 7 bases apart. The CDR3 contains 13 residues, cysteine and phenylalanine counted. The only DNA kept is the CDR3, 39 bases in frame from the first base.

The chain uses TRBV15 and TRBJ2-5; a confident D gene designation cannot be given. The sample taken for sequencing was memory CD4+ T cells from PBMCs. What the cell subset or site label conveys for this sample: CD45RA-negative fraction. The sequence came from a man aged 18 to 30 in good health. Some clones in this sample may be carry-over from other donors' samples. The nucleotide sequence reads TGTGCCACCAGCGCCCGACACCAAGAGACCCAGTACTTC. It specifies CATSARHQETQYF.